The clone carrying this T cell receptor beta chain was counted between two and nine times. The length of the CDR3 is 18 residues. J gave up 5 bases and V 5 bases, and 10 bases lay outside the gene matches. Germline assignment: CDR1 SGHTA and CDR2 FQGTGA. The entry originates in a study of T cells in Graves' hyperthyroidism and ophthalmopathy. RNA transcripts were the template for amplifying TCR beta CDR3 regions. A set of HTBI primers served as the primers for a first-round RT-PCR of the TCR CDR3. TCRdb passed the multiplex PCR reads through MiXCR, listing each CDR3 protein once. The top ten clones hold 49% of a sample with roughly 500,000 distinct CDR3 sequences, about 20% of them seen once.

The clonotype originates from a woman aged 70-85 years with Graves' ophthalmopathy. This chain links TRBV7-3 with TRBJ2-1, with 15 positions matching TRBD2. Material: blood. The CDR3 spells CASSRTSGRATSHNEQFF. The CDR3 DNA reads TGTGCCAGCAGCCGGACTAGCGGGAGGGCCACTTCGCACAATGAGCAGTTCTTC.